This T cell receptor beta chain is drawn from a study of blood T cell repertoires in COVID-19. At the level of the study: Samples of COVID-19 (acute and convalescent) were obtained from the United States, Italy and Spain. PBMCs, B-cell-depleted T cells, or T cells provided the cDNA or gDNA that made up the material.

V lost 0 bases to trimming and J lost 5 bases; unmatched junction nucleotides: 9. The CDR3 extends over 16 amino acids. Per the germline V gene, CDR1 is KGHSH and CDR2 is LQKENI. In the authors' workflow: Nucleated cell counts were estimated from reference gene primer amplification. The assay was immunoSEQ multiplex PCR, and TCRdb's table has in-frame clones only and misses some. That table supplies the V and J calls and clone size; D and trimming were determined from the DNA. The sample has fewer than 200,000 clones, 70% to 90% seen once. The chain uses TRBV18 and TRBJ2-5; 7 bases agree with TRBD2. The TCR was taken from a man aged 55 to 69 who had recovered from COVID-19. Sequencing was carried out using peripheral blood. The CDR3 spells CASSPPLAGGMETQYF. CDR3 DNA sequence: TGTGCCAGCTCACCACCCTTAGCGGGCGGGATGGAGACCCAGTACTTC.